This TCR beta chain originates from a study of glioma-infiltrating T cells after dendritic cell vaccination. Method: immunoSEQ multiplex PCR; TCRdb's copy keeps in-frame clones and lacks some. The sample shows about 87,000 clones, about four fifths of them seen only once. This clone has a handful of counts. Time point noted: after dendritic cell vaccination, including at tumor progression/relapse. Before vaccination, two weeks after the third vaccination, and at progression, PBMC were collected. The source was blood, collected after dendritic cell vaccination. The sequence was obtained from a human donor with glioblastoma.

CDR3 coding DNA: TGTGCCAGCGCCCCCTACAATCAGCCCCAGCATTTT. This encodes CASAPYNQPQHF. This sequence joins TRBV5-8 and TRBJ1-5; D remains unclear. Germline CDR1 is SGHTS and CDR2 is YDEGEE. CDR3 length: 12 amino acids. V lost 7 bases, J lost 3 bases, and 8 bases lay in between.